This TCR beta chain was identified in a study of CD8 T cells in Susac syndrome. cDNA came from about 0.5 to 1 ug RNA primed by random hexamers. From the immunoSEQ multiplex PCR reads, TCRdb called clonotypes with MiXCR, one entry per CDR3 protein. The table includes tens of thousands of distinct CDR3 sequences, approximately 95% detected once. Germline CDR1 LGHDT, CDR2 YNNKEL (reference sequence). Trimming took 4 bases from V and 5 from J; bases not matched to a gene: 10. CDR3 length: 16 amino acids. The source of this sequence is a human donor with Susac syndrome. The sample comprised CD8+ T cells from PBMCs. The chain employs TRBV3-1 and TRBJ2-5, with 10 bases aligning to TRBD2. As DNA, the CDR3 is TGTGCCAGCAGCCCCGGACTAGCGGAGCCCTTGGAGACCCAGTACTTC. Its protein is CASSPGLAEPLETQYF.